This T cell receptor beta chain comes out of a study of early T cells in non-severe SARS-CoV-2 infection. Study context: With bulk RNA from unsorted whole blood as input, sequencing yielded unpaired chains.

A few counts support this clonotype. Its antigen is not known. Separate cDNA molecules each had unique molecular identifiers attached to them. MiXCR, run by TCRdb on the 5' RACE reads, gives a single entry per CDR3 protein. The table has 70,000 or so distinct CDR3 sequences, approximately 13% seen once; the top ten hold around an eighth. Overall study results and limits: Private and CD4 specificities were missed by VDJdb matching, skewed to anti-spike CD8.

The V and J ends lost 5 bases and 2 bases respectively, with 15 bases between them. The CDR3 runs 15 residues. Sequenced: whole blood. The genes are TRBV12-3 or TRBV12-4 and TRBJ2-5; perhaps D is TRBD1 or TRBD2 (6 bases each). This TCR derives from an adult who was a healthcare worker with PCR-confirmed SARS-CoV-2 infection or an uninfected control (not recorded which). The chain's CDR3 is CASSPSRGGQETQYF. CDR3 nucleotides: TGTGCCAGCAGTCCTTCCCGAGGGGGGCAAGAGACCCAGTACTTC.